This entry features one T cell receptor (beta chain) sequence. Its specificity is not known. CDR3 length: 17 amino acids. The germline gives CDR1 KGHSH, CDR2 LQKENI. The V end lost 6 bases, the J end lost 8 bases, and 25 bases lay between the germline ends. This sample was included in a study of cytomegalovirus exposure and HLA in healthy donors. Study-wide results and caveats: The study flagged about 150 TCR beta chains as cytomegalovirus-associated. 16,951 TCR beta sequences were associated with HLA alleles at 0.05 false discovery rate in a later analysis.

PCR employed 60 Vbeta and 13 Jbeta primers. How the authors handled the data: Approximately 78 million unique TCR beta chains, about 11 million of them shared, were counted by a later analysis. Sequenced by immunoSEQ multiplex PCR; TCRdb stores in-frame clones only, minus some. The V and J calls and the clone size are those of that table, but D and trimming were determined from the DNA. The sample is made up of 75,000 to 95,000 clones, and the top ten hold approximately 1.4% of it. Sequenced: PBMCs. The TCR originated in a woman aged 60-75 years in good health and CMV-seronegative. V is TRBV18 and J is TRBJ1-4; weak D call: TRBD1 (6 bases). CDR3 nucleotide sequence: TGTGCCAGCTCGTCGCAGAACTTACAGGGAGCCGGAGAAAAACTGTTTTTT. This gives the protein CASSSQNLQGAGEKLFF.